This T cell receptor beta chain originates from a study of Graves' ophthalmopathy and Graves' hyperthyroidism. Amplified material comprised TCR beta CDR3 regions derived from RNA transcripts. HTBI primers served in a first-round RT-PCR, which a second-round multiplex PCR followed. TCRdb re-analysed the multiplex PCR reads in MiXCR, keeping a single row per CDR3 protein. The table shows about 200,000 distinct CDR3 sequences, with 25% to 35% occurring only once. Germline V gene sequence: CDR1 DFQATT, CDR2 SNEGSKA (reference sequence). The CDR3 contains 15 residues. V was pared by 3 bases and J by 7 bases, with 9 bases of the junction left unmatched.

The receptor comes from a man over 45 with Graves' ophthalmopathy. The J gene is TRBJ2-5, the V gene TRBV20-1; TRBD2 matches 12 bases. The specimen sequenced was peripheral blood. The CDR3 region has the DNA TGCAGTGCTAGCGGACTAGCGGGACGAGGAGTGACCCAGTACTTC. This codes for CSASGLAGRGVTQYF.